Listed below are T cell receptor beta chains from one sample, sequenced in a study of OX40 agonist ivuxolimab in advanced cancers. The table came from immunoSEQ multiplex PCR; TCRdb's copy has only in-frame clones and leaves some out. The sample holds 90,000 or so clones, approximately 87% seen once. This specimen consisted of CD4+ or CD8+ T cells sorted from blood, obtained in a trial of the OX40 agonist ivuxolimab. The receptor set was obtained from an adult with an advanced solid tumor such as melanoma, head and neck, liver or kidney cancer. CDR3s include the opening cysteine and the closing phenylalanine or tryptophan. D genes are given only for firm matches. Size is stated for part of the rows, as once, few or many counts, or as a class when the clone is expanded.

len,abundance,d_gene,j_gene,v_gene,CDR3nt,CDR3aa
15,NA,NA,TRBJ2-1,TRBV11-2,TGTGCCAGCAGCTCTTATGCGACCAGTCGGGATGAGCAGTTCTTC,CASSSYATSRDEQFF
11,once,TRBD1,TRBJ1-2,TRBV30,TGTGCCACGGGACAGGGCGGTGGCTACACCTTC,CATGQGGGYTF
14,NA,NA,TRBJ2-7,TRBV2,TGTGCCAGCAGTCTGGGGACCGGGACCTACGAGCAGTACTTC,CASSLGTGTYEQYF
13,once,NA,TRBJ2-2,TRBV29-1,TGCAGCGTAGCGCCATCGAACACCGGGGAGCTGTTTTTT,CSVAPSNTGELFF
12,NA,NA,TRBJ1-2,TRBV12-1,TGTGCCAGCAGCTCGAGCAACTATGGCTACACCTTC,CASSSSNYGYTF
13,NA,NA,TRBJ1-5,TRBV10-3,TGTGCCATCAGGGACGGTAGCAATCAGCCCCAGCATTTT,CAIRDGSNQPQHF
14,once,NA,TRBJ1-5,TRBV19,TGTGCCAGTAATAAGCCCCTAGGGGATCAGCCCCAGCATTTT,CASNKPLGDQPQHF
15,NA,NA,TRBJ2-1,TRBV19,TGTGCCAGTAGTACCCACCGGACCTATTCCAATGAGCAGTTCTTC,CASSTHRTYSNEQFF
14,NA,TRBD2,TRBJ2-3,TRBV10-3,TGTGCCATCGGGAGCGGGGTCAGCACAGATACGCAGTATTTT,CAIGSGVSTDTQYF
15,NA,NA,TRBJ1-1,TRBV11-3,TGTGCCAGCAGCTTAGGCCCTGGGGGGAATACTGAAGCTTTCTTT,CASSLGPGGNTEAFF
12,NA,NA,TRBJ2-1,TRBV10-1,TGCGCCAGCAGTGAGTCAGGAAATGAGCAGTTCTTC,CASSESGNEQFF
17,NA,NA,TRBJ2-5,TRBV5-1,TGCGCCAGCAGCTTGGGGGCAGGGACGGGAGTGGAAGAGACCCAGTACTTC,CASSLGAGTGVEETQYF
13,NA,NA,TRBJ2-1,TRBV5-1,TGCGCCAGCAGCTTGGCGGAGTGGGATGAGCAGTTCTTC,CASSLAEWDEQFF
13,NA,TRBD2,TRBJ2-1,TRBV5-1,TGCGCCAGCAGCTTGCTGGGACTAGCGGGAGTCTTCTTC,CASSLLGLAGVFF